This entry concerns a single TCR beta chain. The data originate from a study of preoperative IRX-2 immunotherapy in early breast cancer. The CDR3 runs 18 residues. Sequenced by immunoSEQ multiplex PCR; TCRdb stores in-frame clones only, minus some. The sample contains about 8,000 clones, approximately 80% of which appear only once. Treatment meaning: preoperative locoregional IRX-2 cytokine immunotherapy. Preoperative locoregional IRX-2 cytokine immunotherapy was tested in the phase Ib source study. V and J are TRBV7-5 and TRBJ2-1; the table's D call, TRBD2, has no DNA check behind it. TRBV7-5 is noted as a pseudogene. This receptor was taken from a human donor with breast cancer. Sequences were derived from tumor tissue, sampled after IRX-2 immunotherapy. The CDR3 spells CASSHSPGRGVLWDEQFF. The DNA of the CDR3 is TGTGCCAGCAGCCATTCTCCAGGGCGGGGAGTCCTTTGGGATGAGCAGTTCTTC.